This TCR beta chain was captured by sequencing in a study of chemoradiotherapy in HPV16-positive cancers. This CDR3 comprises 14 residues. Trimming cost V 0 bases and J 4 bases, with 7 bases left between them. The germline CDR1 and CDR2 sequences are LGHNA and YSLEER. Assay: immunoSEQ multiplex PCR; the TCRdb copy retains only in-frame clones and omits some. The sample shows more than 35,000 clones, 76% of them seen only once. J is TRBJ1-3 and V is TRBV4-3; D possibly corresponds to TRBD1 (5 bases). This sample comprised blood, obtained from a patient who underwent chemoradiotherapy. The receptor comes from a human donor with HPV-associated anogenital cancer. CDR3 in DNA: TGCGCCAGCAGCCAAGACCGACAGGGAAACACCATATATTTT. As protein: CASSQDRQGNTIYF.